This T cell receptor beta chain was recovered during a study of Graves' ophthalmopathy and Graves' hyperthyroidism. This clonotype was seen only a few times. Per germline, CDR1 SNHLY and CDR2 FYNNEI. V shed 4 bases, J shed 2 bases, and the junction held 3 bases outside the gene matches. The CDR3 has 15 amino acids. Each donor who had ophthalmopathy showed moderate-to-severe activity, a CAS of ≥3, a NOSPECS of ≥4, and a duration under 3 months. PBMCs were isolated by Ficoll-Paque density gradient centrifugation, using roughly 10 ml of fresh peripheral blood as the starting material. RNA transcripts were the template, and TCR beta CDR3 regions were amplified from them. HTBI-primed RT-PCR formed the first round, and a multiplex PCR formed the second. TCRdb redid the calling of the multiplex PCR reads with MiXCR, one entry per CDR3 protein. This table has roughly 700,000 distinct CDR3 sequences, approximately 40% appearing once.

The chain recombines TRBV2 with TRBJ2-7, with TRBD2 identical over 12 bases. This TCR came from an adult man with Graves' ophthalmopathy. Material for sequencing was peripheral blood. The CDR3 DNA sequence: TGTGCCAGCAGTGCACTAGCGGGGGGCACCTACGAGCAGTACTTC. Protein product: CASSALAGGTYEQYF.